The present entry profiles one TCR beta chain with its context. Its antigen is still unknown. Patients picked for sequencing had shown CD8+CD57+ cell expansion detected by flow cytometry. These data are taken from a study of CD8+CD57+ T cells in acquired aplastic anemia. Study results and caveats: Patients and controls shared under 35 CD8+ CDR3 sequences, highly expressed in patients.

The germline V gene encodes CDR1 DFQATT and CDR2 SNEGSKA (reference sequence). V was clipped by 6 bases and J by 5 bases; unmatched bases: 9. There are 13 residues in the CDR3. The TCR beta profiling, which covered VDJ combination and CDR3 sequence, was carried out using genomic DNA as the template. Using its own MiXCR run on the reads, TCRdb lists one record per CDR3 protein. The data show roughly 250,000 distinct CDR3 sequences, with approximately 79% seen just once and about 41% held by the top ten. Material for sequencing was sorted CD4+, CD8+, or CD8+CD57+ T cells (not recorded which) from PBMCs. This chain joins TRBV20-1 and TRBJ1-1, with 7 bases matching TRBD1. The source is a human donor with aplastic anemia. CDR3 in amino acids: CSAQTGRATEAFF. Here the CDR3 DNA reads TGCAGTGCCCAGACAGGGAGGGCTACTGAAGCTTTCTTT.